The sequence of this TCR beta chain was determined in a study of cytomegalovirus exposure and HLA in healthy donors. Notes on this clone: Its antigen is currently unknown.

The study's findings and limits: Cytomegalovirus association was assigned to about 180 TCR beta chains.

This CDR3 has 13 residues. Trimming removed 4 bases at V and 5 bases at J, with 8 bases between. Germline-derived CDR1 and CDR2 are MNHEY and SVGAGI. Researchers ran the PCR with 60 Vbeta and 13 Jbeta primers. Assay used: immunoSEQ multiplex PCR; TCRdb lists only in-frame clones, some missing. Among some 150,000 clones, approximately 77% were seen once, and the ten largest hold around 3.4%. This TCR was sampled from a man aged 30-40 years in good health and CMV-seropositive. This rearrangement joins TRBV6-5 to TRBJ1-4; no reliable D call. Source material: PBMCs. The CDR3 here is CASSSFQNEKLFF. The CDR3 DNA reads TGTGCCAGCAGTTCCTTCCAGAATGAAAAACTGTTTTTT.